Listed here is a single TCR beta chain. The antigen it recognizes is unknown. The record has no base qualities; no much larger clone is one base away. The sample belongs to a study of the immune and genomic landscape of osteosarcoma (dated by TCRdb to 2020 to 2022). Background for the entire study: A total of around 44 pediatric and adult patients with high-grade osteosarcoma made up the overall cohort, and the median age at diagnosis was about 27 years (range roughly 5-90). To define immunogenic potential, the study profiled osteosarcoma specimens using whole genome, RNA and T-cell receptor sequencing along with immunohistochemistry and reverse phase protein arrays. Poor-risk disease was overrepresented in the cohort, as 73% of patients had an unfavorable pathologic response to standard therapy and 55% to 70% were deceased. The osteosarcoma immunogenomic landscape was characterized by integrating TCR sequencing results with transcriptome, protein array and immunostaining data. In the overall cohort, 60% of patients were male, and under 80% had localized disease at diagnosis. Three patients contributed two samples from the same tumor site. The study aimed to explain the limited clinical activity of immune checkpoint inhibitors in osteosarcoma. The investigation overall reported the following: No statistical method determined sample size because osteosarcoma is rare and all possible samples were collected. Alongside the frozen tumor specimens, matched blood was collected from only a couple of patients. The clonality benchmarks were taken from external normal skin and healthy peripheral blood data instead of from matched normal tissue. About five cases had a single hyperexpanded clone dominating the repertoire, and all had fewer than 100 T-cell clonotypes. Overall, productive TCR clonality was low, with an average of 0.09 and a maximum of 0.3, which suggests limited T-cell clonal expansion. Although TCR productive clonality was higher in the immune-hot C3 cluster than in the cold C1 cluster, TCR productive clonality was still low overall.

TCR beta chain CDR3 regions were immunosequenced using the ImmunoSEQ Assay (Adaptive Biotechnologies). Under the source paper's analysis protocol: TCRB rearrangements, read counts, read proportions and gene usage were exported through the ImmunoSEQ Analyzer platform. T-cell clonality was computed as 1 minus Pielou's evenness on productive rearrangements. Clonal space homeostasis binned clonotypes as rare, small, medium, large or hyperexpanded (0.01 to 1 of the repertoire). TCR productive clonality was compared across immune clusters C1, C2 and C3 using the Wilcoxon rank sum test. In TCRdb, the immuneACCESS table is reduced to in-frame sequences with V and J assigned. These tables do not hold every clone; where another copy was compared, an unresolved V gene accounts for under half, and the others remain unexplained. The D gene and trimming were derived from the DNA, and the V and J assignments and clone size from that table. The sample includes some 6,200 clones, with 65% to 70% observed a single time. The leading ten clones occupy 15% of the sample.

Reading the germline V gene gives CDR1 MNHGY and CDR2 SVAAGI. V loses 4 bases of germline sequence and J loses 0 bases, and the interval between the two ends is 3 bases. From its cysteine to its phenylalanine, the CDR3 spans 13 amino acids. Just CDR3 DNA is preserved here, 39 bases in frame from base 1. The tumors sampled were post-treatment primary, local recurrence and metastasis specimens taken from patients with a poor prognosis. The V and J segments used are TRBV6-9 and TRBJ1-4, with the D gene call left open. Sequencing used osteosarcoma tumor tissue from the lung. The receptor comes from a human donor with osteosarcoma. The DNA sequence is as follows: TGTGCCAGCAGTTGGGCAACTAATGAAAAACTGTTTTTT. Its translation reads: CASSWATNEKLFF.